The 5 T cell receptor beta chains below come from one sample, sequenced in a study of T cells in Graves' hyperthyroidism and ophthalmopathy. Amplified TCR beta CDR3 regions derived from RNA transcripts. During a first-round RT-PCR of the TCR CDR3, the HTBI primer set was used. TCRdb independently ran MiXCR on the multiplex PCR reads; one entry per CDR3 protein. The profile shows about 400,000 distinct CDR3 sequences, roughly 15% of them singletons. Material for sequencing was blood. The receptors come from a woman in her twenties or thirties with Graves' ophthalmopathy.

This clonotype has at least ten counts. CDR3 sequence reads: CATSSDEEGTQYF. The CDR3 coding sequence is TGTGCCACCAGCAGCGACGAGGAGGGGACGCAGTATTTT. The chain couples TRBV15 to TRBJ2-3; maybe TRBD2 (6 bases). Trimming pared 3 bases from V and 9 bases from J, leaving 13 bases between. The CDR3 runs 13 residues. Germline lookup yields CDR1 LNHNV and CDR2 YYDKDF (reference sequence). Filled out from reference TRBV15 and TRBJ2-3, the complete variable domain reads DAMVIQNPRYQVTQFGKPVTLSCSQTLNHNVMYWYQQKSSQAPKLLFHYYDKDFNNEADTPDNFQSRRPNTSFCFLDIRSPGLGDTAMYLCATSSDEEGTQYFGPGTRLTVL.

This clonotype was seen repeatedly, ten times or more. The gene calls are TRBV6-1 and TRBJ1-6; TRBD1 agrees at 9 bases. Germline CDR1 is MNHNS and CDR2 is SASEGT. Trimming removed 9 bases from V and 5 bases from J; junction bases left unmatched: 8. This CDR3 region has 15 residues. This chain's CDR3 is CASLKGQGHNSPLHF. CDR3 DNA sequence: TGTGCCAGTCTCAAGGGACAGGGACATAATTCACCCCTCCACTTT.

This clonotype was detected many times. This chain connects TRBV27 to TRBJ2-2; 11 bases align to TRBD1. The length of the CDR3 is 17 residues. Germline values: CDR1 MNHEY, CDR2 SMNVEV (reference sequence). The V segment lost 5 bases and the J segment 5 bases; nucleotides outside the gene matches: 10. The CDR3 coding sequence is TGTGCCAGCAGTCTTAGATTCGGACAGGGGGCGACCGGGGAGCTGTTTTTT. As protein: CASSLRFGQGATGELFF.

This clonotype has at least ten counts. V gene TRBV15 combines with J gene TRBJ1-5; D not resolved. CDR1 is LNHNV, CDR2 YYDKDF, per germline (reference sequence). V was trimmed by 5 bases and J by 2 bases, leaving 7 bases between them. The CDR3 totals 13 residues. The CDR3 reads CATSPDGNQPQHF. The CDR3, as DNA: TGTGCCACCAGCCCAGACGGCAATCAGCCCCAGCATTTT. The entire variable domain, with the rest obtained from reference TRBV15 and TRBJ1-5, is as follows: DAMVIQNPRYQVTQFGKPVTLSCSQTLNHNVMYWYQQKSSQAPKLLFHYYDKDFNNEADTPDNFQSRRPNTSFCFLDIRSPGLGDTAMYLCATSPDGNQPQHFGDGTRLSIL.

This clonotype was detected ten times or more. J is TRBJ1-1 and V is TRBV20-1; D remains unclear. In germline, CDR1 is DFQATT, CDR2 SNEGSKA (reference sequence). The CDR3 sequence is 13 residues long. With 4 bases removed from V and 11 bases from J, the gap between germline ends came to 20 bases. The CDR3 is CSAIVPTSVSAFF. CDR3 nucleotides: TGCAGTGCTATAGTACCCACGTCGGTATCTGCTTTCTTT.